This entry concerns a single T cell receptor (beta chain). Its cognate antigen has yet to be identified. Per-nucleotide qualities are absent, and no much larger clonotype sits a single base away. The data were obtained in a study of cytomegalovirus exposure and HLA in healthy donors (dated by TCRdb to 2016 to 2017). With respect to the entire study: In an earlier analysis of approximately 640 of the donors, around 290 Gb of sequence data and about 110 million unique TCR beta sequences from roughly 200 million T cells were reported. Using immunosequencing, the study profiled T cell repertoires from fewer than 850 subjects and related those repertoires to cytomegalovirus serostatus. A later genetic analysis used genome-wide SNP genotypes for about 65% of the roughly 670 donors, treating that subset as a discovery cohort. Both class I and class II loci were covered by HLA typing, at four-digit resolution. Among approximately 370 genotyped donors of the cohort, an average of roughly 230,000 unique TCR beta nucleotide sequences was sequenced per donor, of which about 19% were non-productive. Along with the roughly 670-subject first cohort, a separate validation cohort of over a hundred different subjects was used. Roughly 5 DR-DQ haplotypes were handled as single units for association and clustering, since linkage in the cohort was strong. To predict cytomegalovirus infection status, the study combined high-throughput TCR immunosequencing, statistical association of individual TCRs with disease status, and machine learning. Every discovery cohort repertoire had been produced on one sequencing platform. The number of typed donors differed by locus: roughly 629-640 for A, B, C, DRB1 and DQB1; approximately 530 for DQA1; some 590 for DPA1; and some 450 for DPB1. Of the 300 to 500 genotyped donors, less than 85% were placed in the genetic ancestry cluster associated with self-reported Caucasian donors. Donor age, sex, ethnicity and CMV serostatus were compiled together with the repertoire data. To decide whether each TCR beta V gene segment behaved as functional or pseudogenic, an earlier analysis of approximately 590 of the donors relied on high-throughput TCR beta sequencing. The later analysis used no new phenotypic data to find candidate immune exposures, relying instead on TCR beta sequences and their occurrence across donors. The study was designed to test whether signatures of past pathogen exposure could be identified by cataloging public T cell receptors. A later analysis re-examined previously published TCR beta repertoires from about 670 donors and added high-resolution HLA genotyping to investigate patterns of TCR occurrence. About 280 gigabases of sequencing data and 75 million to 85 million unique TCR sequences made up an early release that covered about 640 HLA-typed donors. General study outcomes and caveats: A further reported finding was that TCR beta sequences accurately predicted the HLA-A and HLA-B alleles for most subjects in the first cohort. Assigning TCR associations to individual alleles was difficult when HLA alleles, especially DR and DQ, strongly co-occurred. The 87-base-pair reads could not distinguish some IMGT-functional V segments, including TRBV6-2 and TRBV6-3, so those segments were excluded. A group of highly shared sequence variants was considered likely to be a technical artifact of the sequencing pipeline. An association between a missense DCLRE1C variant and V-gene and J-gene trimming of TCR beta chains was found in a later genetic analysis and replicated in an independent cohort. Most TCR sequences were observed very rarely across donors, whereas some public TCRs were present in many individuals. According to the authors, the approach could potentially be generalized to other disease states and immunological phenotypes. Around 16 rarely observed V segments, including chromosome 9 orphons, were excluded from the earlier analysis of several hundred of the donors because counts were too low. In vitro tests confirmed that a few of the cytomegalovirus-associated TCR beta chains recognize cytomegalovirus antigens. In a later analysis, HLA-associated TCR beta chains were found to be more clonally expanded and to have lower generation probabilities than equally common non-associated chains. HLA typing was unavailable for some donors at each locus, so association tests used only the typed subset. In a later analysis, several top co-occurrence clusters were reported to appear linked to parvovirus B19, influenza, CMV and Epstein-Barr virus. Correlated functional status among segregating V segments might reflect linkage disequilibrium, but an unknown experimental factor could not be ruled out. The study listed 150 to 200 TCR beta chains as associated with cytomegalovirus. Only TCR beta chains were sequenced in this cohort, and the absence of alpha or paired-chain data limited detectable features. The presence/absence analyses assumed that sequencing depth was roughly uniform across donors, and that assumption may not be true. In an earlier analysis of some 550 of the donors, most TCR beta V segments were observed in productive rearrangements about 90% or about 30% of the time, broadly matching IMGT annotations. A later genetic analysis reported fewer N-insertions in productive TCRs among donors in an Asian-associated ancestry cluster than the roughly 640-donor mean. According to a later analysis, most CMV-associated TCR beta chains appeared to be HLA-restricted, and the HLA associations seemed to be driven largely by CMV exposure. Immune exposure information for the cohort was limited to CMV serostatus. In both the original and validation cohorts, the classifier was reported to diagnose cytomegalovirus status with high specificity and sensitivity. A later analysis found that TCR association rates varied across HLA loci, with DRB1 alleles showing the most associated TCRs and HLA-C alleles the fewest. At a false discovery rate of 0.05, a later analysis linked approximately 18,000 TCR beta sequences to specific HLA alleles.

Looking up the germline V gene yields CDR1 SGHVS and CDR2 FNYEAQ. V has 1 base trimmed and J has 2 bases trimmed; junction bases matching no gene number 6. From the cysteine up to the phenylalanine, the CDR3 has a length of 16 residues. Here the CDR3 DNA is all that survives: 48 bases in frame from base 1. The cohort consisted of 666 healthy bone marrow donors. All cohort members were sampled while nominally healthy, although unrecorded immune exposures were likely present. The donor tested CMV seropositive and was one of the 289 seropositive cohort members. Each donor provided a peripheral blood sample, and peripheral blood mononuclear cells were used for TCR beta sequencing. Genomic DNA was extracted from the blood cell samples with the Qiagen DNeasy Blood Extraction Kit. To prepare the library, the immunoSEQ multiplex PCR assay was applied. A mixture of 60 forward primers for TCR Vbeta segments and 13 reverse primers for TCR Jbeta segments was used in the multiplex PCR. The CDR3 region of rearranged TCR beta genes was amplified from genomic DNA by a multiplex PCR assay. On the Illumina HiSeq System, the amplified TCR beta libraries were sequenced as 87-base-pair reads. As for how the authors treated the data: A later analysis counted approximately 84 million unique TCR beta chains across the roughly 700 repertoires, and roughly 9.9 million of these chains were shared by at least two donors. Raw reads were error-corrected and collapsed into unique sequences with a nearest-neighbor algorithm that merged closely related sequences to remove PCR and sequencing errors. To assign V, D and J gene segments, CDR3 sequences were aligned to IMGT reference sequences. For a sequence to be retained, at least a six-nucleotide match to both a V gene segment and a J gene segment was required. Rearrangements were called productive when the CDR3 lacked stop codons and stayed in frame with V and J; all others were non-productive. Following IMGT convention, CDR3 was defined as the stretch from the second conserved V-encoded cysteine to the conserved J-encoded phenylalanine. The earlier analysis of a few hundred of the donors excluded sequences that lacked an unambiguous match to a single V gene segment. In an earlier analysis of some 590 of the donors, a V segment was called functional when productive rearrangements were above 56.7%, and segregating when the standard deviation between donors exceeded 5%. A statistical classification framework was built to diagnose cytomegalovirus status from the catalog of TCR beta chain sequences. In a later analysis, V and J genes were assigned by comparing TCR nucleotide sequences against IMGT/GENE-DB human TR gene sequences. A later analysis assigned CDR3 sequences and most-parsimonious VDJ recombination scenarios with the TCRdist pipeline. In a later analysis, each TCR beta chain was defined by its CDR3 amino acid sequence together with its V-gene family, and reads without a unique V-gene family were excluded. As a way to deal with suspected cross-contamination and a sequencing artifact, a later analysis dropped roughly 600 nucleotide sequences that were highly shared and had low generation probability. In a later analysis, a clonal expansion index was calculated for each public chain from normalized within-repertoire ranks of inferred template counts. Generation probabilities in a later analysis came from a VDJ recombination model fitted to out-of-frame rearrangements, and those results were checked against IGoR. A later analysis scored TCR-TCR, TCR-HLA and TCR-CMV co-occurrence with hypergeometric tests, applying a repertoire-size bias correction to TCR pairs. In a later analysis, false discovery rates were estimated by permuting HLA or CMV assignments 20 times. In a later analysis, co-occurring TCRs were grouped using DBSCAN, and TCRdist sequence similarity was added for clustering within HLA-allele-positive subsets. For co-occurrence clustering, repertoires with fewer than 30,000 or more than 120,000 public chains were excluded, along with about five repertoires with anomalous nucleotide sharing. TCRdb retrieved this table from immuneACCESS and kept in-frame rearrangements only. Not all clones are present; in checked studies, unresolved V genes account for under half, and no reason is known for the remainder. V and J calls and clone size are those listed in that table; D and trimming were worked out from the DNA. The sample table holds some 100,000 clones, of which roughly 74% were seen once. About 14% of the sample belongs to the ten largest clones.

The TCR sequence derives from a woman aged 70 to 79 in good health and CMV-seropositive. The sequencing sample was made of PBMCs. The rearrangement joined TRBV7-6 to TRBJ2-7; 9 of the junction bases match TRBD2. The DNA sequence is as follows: TGTGCCAGCAGCTTAGGGTCTAGCGGGAATACCTACGAGCAGTACTTC. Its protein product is CASSLGSSGNTYEQYF.